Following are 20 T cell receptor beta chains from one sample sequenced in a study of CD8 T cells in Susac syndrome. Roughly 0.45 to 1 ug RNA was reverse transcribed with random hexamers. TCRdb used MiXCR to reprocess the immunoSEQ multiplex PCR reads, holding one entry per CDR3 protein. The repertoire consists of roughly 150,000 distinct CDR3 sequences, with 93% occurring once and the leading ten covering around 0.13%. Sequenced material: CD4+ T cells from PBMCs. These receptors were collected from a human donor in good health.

Here the CDR3 DNA reads TGTGCCAGCAGTTACTCGAGACCCGTCCTGGGCTACGAGCAGTACTTC. This encodes CASSYSRPVLGYEQYF. The chain recombines TRBV6-5 with TRBJ2-7; D uncertain. The CDR3 runs 16 residues. Germline V gene lookup returns CDR1 MNHEY and CDR2 SVGAGI. Trimming removed 0 bases at V and 3 bases at J, with 15 bases between.

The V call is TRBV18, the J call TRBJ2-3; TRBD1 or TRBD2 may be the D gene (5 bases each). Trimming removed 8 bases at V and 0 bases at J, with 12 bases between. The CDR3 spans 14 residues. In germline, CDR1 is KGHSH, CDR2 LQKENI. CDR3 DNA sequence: TGTGCCAGCAATAAAGGGGACAGCACAGATACGCAGTATTTT. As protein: CASNKGDSTDTQYF.

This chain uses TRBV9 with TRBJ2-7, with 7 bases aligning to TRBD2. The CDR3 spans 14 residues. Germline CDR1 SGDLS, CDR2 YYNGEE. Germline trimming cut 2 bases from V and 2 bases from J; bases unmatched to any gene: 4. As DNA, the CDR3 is TGTGCCAGCAGCGTGACTAGCTTCACCTACGAGCAGTACTTC. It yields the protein CASSVTSFTYEQYF. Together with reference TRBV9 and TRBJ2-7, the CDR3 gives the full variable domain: DSGVTQTPKHLITATGQRVTLRCSPRSGDLSVYWYQQSLDQGLQFLIQYYNGEERAKGNILERFSAQQFPDLHSELNLSSLELGDSALYFCASSVTSFTYEQYFGPGTRLTVT.

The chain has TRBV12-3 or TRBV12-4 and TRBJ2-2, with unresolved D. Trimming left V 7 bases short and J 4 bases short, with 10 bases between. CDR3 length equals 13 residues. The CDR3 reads CASTPFITGELFF. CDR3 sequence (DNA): TGTGCCAGCACCCCGTTTATCACCGGGGAGCTGTTTTTT.

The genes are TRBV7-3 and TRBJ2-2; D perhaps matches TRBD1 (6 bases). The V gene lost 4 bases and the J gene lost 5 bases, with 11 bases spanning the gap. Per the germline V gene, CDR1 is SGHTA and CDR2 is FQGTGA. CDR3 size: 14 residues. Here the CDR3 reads CASSSTGKTGELFF. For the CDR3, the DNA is TGTGCCAGCAGCTCCACAGGGAAAACCGGGGAGCTGTTTTTT.

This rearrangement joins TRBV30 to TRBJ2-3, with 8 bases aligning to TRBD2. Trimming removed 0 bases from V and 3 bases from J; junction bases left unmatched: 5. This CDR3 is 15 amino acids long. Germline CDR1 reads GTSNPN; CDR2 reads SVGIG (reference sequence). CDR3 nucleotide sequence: TGTGCCTGGAGTGTGGGCGGGGGGCTGACAGATACGCAGTATTTT. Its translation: CAWSVGGGLTDTQYF. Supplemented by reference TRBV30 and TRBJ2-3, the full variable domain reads SQTIHQWPATLVQPVGSPLSLECTVEGTSNPNLYWYRQAAGRGLQLLFYSVGIGQISSEVPQNLSASRPQDRQFILSSKKLLLSDSGFYLCAWSVGGGLTDTQYFGPGTRLTVL.

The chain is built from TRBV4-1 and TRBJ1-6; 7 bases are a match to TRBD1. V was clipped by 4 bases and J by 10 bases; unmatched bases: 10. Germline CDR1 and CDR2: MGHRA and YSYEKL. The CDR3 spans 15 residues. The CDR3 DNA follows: TGCGCCAGCAGCCTTGACAGGGTGGTACGGTCACCCCTCCACTTT. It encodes CASSLDRVVRSPLHF.

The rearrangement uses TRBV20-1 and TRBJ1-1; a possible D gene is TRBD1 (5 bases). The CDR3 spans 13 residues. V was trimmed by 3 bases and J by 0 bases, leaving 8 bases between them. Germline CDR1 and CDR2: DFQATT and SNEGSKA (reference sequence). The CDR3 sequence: CSASRGVNTEAFF. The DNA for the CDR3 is TGCAGTGCTAGTAGGGGTGTGAACACTGAAGCTTTCTTT.

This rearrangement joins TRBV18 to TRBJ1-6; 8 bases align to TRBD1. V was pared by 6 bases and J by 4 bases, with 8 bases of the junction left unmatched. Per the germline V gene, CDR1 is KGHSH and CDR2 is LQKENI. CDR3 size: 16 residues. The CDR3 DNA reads TGTGCCAGCTCGGAATCGACAGGGGCGTATAATTCACCCCTCCACTTT. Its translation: CASSESTGAYNSPLHF.

The CDR3 nucleotides read TGTGCCAGCAGCCAGCGATCCCGGGGAGATACGCAGTATTTT. This encodes CASSQRSRGDTQYF. This chain uses TRBV3-1 with TRBJ2-3; D is possibly TRBD2 (5 bases). The CDR3 extends over 14 amino acids. Germline V gene data show CDR1 as LGHDT and CDR2 as YNNKEL (reference sequence). V shed 3 bases and J shed 5 bases, with 12 bases lying between them.

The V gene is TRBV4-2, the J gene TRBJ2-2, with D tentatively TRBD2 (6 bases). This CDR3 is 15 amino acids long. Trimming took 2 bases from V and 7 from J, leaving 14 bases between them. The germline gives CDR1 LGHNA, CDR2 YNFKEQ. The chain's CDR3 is CASSQPGLQRGELFF. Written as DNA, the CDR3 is TGTGCCAGCAGCCAACCGGGACTCCAACGCGGGGAGCTGTTTTTT.

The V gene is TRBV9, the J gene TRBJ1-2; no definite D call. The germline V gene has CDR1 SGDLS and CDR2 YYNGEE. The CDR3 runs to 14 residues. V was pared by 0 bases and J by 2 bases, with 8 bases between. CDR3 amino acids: CASSVEVGNYGYTF. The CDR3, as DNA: TGTGCCAGCAGCGTAGAAGTGGGGAACTATGGCTACACCTTC.

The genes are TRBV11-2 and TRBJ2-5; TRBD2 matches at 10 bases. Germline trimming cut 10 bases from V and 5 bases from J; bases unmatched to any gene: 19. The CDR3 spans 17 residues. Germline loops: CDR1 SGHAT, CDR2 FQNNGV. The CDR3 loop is CATLPGLAGATGETQYF. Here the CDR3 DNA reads TGTGCCACCCTCCCCGGGCTAGCGGGGGCCACAGGGGAGACCCAGTACTTC.

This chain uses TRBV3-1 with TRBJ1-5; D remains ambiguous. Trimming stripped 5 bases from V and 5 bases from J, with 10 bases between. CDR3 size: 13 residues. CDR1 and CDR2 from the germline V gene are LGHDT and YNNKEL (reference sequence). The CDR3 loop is CASSAYMDQPQHF. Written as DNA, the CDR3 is TGTGCCAGCAGCGCATATATGGATCAGCCCCAGCATTTT.

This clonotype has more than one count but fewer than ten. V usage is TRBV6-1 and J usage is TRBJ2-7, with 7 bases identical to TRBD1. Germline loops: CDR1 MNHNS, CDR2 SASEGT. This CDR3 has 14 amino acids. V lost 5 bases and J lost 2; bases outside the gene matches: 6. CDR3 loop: CASSPDRVPYEQYF. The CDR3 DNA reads TGTGCCAGCAGTCCCGACAGGGTACCCTACGAGCAGTACTTC.

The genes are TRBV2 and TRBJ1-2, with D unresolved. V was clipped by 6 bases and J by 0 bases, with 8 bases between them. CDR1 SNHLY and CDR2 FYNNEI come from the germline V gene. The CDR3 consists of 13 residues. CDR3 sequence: CASRIDPNYGYTF. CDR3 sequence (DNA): TGTGCCAGCAGGATAGACCCTAACTATGGCTACACCTTC.

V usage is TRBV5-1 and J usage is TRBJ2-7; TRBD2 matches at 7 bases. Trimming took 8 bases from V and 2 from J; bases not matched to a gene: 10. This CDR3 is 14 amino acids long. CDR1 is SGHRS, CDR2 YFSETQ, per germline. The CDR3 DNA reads TGCGCCAGTCGCGGGGGACTGCCTACCTACGAGCAGTACTTC. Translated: CASRGGLPTYEQYF.

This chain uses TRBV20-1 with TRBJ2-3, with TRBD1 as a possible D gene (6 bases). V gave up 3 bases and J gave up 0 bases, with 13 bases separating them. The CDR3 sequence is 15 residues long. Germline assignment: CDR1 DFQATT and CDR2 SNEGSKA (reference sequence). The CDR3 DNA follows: TGCAGTGCTAGTCCCGACAGGACTAGCACAGATACGCAGTATTTT. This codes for CSASPDRTSTDTQYF.

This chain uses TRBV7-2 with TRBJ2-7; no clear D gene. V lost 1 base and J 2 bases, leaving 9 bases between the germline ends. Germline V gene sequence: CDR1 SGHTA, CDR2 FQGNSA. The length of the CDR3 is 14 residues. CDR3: CASSLGSGPYEQYF. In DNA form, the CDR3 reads TGTGCCAGCAGCTTAGGATCAGGCCCCTACGAGCAGTACTTC. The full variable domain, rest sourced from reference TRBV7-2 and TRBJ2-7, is GAGVSQSPSNKVTEKGKDVELRCDPISGHTALYWYRQSLGQGLEFLIYFQGNSAPDKSGLPSDRFSAERTGGSVSTLTIQRTQQEDSAVYLCASSLGSGPYEQYFGPGTRLTVT.

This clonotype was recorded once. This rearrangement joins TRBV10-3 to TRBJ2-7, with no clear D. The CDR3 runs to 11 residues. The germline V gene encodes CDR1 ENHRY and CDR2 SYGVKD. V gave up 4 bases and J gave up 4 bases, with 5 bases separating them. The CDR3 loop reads CAISGGYEQYF. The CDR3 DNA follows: TGTGCCATCAGTGGCGGTTACGAGCAGTACTTC.